Reported below is one TCR beta chain. Its cognate antigen has yet to be identified. No much larger clonotype is one base removed from it; base qualities were not supplied. Instead of sorted cells or RNA, genomic DNA extracted from peripheral blood served as the source for amplifying TCR beta rearrangements. Rearranged TRB sequences spanning V, D and J segments were amplified in a multiplex touch-down PCR with a mixed TRB-A/B primer pool. Illumina adapters and sample indices were attached to the amplicons in two consecutive PCR reactions using Phusion HS II polymerase. Amplicons were gel-purified using the NucleoSpin Gel and PCR Clean-up kit and were subsequently checked with Qubit and an Agilent 2100 Bioanalyzer. The libraries were sequenced on an Illumina MiSeq with 600-cycle, single-indexed, paired-end runs. The source study handled its data this way. TRB sequences were processed with MiXCR versions 2.12 and 3.0.5. Each unique CDR3 nucleotide sequence was counted as one clone, and only productive sequences with at least two reads were retained. Shannon diversity, evenness, clonality (one minus evenness), and alpha-parameterized diversity profiles from alpha 0 to 5 were included as repertoire metrics. The IGoR algorithm was used to compute generation probabilities of clones in paired pre- and post-chemotherapy samples. Clones were called with MiXCR by TCRdb after fastp trimmed the public reads at Q25, and only in-frame beta chains were retained. Rows with one shared CDR3 protein collapse into an entry with the most common genes and DNA. TCRdb's processing, not the authors' own work, is the source of the V and J calls. The sample table shows 550 to 650 distinct CDR3 sequences, and around 80% are seen once. 20% to 30% of the sample is held by the ten biggest clonotypes.

This sample is drawn from a study of T cell repertoires in aging, cancer and after chemotherapy (dated by TCRdb to between 2017 and 2020). Context from the whole study: Six donor age groups were covered, ranging from 30 or younger up to 70 or older, and each group contained at least three individuals. In the solid tumor group, the paired samples taken before and after chemotherapy came from patients with brain tumors (glioblastoma) who were receiving therapy based on temozolomide. Alongside around 98 healthy donors serving as a reference group, the cohort included some 220 cancer patients, of whom roughly 92 had hematological cancers and approximately 120 had solid cancers. Peripheral blood TCR beta repertoires from healthy donors and cancer patients were profiled to examine immunoaging and T cell reconstitution after chemotherapy. In total, the full dataset held approximately 8.4 million TCR reads. What the study reported, not specific to this receptor: Untreated patients with hematological or solid cancers showed significantly lower blood TCR diversity and higher clonality than age-matched healthy donors. Median generation probability increased over the chemotherapy interval in both cancer cohorts, suggesting repertoire reconstitution through rebound thymic output. It was noted by the authors that conclusions about immunological memory after chemotherapy cannot be drawn from the repertoire data. Declining TCR diversity with age in healthy donors was mainly explained by loss of richness; in cancer patients, loss of evenness also contributed.

The germline V gene supplies CDR1 MNHEY and CDR2 SVGEGT. From its cysteine to its phenylalanine, the CDR3 spans 17 amino acids. CDR3 DNA is the only sequence kept; it has 51 bases, read in frame from the first base. V is trimmed back by 10 bases and J by 3 bases, and the junction contains 20 bases that no gene match accounts for. Sequenced: blood. This sequence originates from a human donor with a solid tumor. The receptor chain draws on TRBV6-2 or TRBV6-3 and TRBJ2-7; 8 junctional bases match TRBD1. The CDR3 in this case is CATQATQGEAGNYEQYF. The bases are TGTGCCACTCAAGCGACACAGGGGGAGGCAGGGAACTACGAGCAGTACTTC.